These 5 T cell receptor beta chains came from one sample sequenced in a study of T cells in Graves' hyperthyroidism and ophthalmopathy. There were TCR beta CDR3 regions amplified from RNA transcripts. The TCR CDR3 was amplified in a first-round RT-PCR using the HTBI primer set. TCRdb reprocessed the multiplex PCR reads with MiXCR, giving one entry per CDR3 protein. The table has 530,000 or so distinct CDR3 sequences, roughly 15% seen once. The sequenced sample consisted of blood. These receptors originate from a woman aged 18-29 years with Graves' ophthalmopathy.

The chain carries TRBV15 and TRBJ2-1; 10 bases fit TRBD2. Per the germline V gene, CDR1 is LNHNV and CDR2 is YYDKDF (reference sequence). V was pared by 0 bases and J by 7 bases, with 6 bases of the junction left unmatched. This CDR3 is built from 16 residues. CDR3 in DNA: TGTGCCACCAGCAGAGAACCAGCGGGAGGGCCGAATGAGCAGTTCTTC. Translated: CATSREPAGGPNEQFF. The whole variable domain, filled in from reference TRBV15 and TRBJ2-1, reads DAMVIQNPRYQVTQFGKPVTLSCSQTLNHNVMYWYQQKSSQAPKLLFHYYDKDFNNEADTPDNFQSRRPNTSFCFLDIRSPGLGDTAMYLCATSREPAGGPNEQFFGPGTRLTVL.

This clonotype occurred many times. The J gene is TRBJ2-3, the V gene TRBV20-1; 9 positions match TRBD2. The germline V gene has CDR1 DFQATT and CDR2 SNEGSKA (reference sequence). Trimming took 0 bases from V and 3 from J; bases not matched to a gene: 10. CDR3 length equals 17 residues. CDR3 in DNA: TGCAGTGCTAGAGATCGTTTAGCGGGAGCGGTGACAGATACGCAGTATTTT. As protein: CSARDRLAGAVTDTQYF.

In its sample, this clonotype was seen many times. This chain links TRBV5-6 with TRBJ2-1; D possibly uses TRBD1 or TRBD2 (6 bases each). Germline-derived CDR1 and CDR2 are SGHDT and YYEEEE. V gave up 0 bases and J gave up 8 bases, with 21 bases separating them. The CDR3 loop spans 17 amino acids. CDR3 coding DNA: TGTGCCAGCAGCTTGGTGGGGGCGGGAACAGTGGTCGATGAGCAGTTCTTC. It specifies CASSLVGAGTVVDEQFF.

Many counts were recorded for this clonotype. The chain carries TRBV12-3 or TRBV12-4 and TRBJ1-1; tentatively, D is TRBD1 (6 bases). V was shortened by 6 bases and J by 4 bases, with 15 bases between the two germline ends. The CDR3 consists of 14 residues. The chain's CDR3 is CASRGTGKGTEAFF. The CDR3 DNA follows: TGTGCCAGCAGGGGAACAGGGAAGGGCACTGAAGCTTTCTTT.

This clonotype was found many times. This chain joins TRBV18 and TRBJ1-2; 7 bases fit TRBD1. The CDR3 has 15 residues. Germline V CDR1 and CDR2: KGHSH, LQKENI. With V trimmed by 3 bases and J by 9 bases, 13 bases remained unmatched. The CDR3 here is CASSPPTRGRVSYTF. CDR3 nucleotide sequence: TGTGCCAGCTCACCCCCAACGAGGGGGCGCGTTAGCTACACCTTC.